A single sample gave rise to the 10 T cell receptor beta chains below, sequenced in a study of beta chain features in type 1 diabetes. The authors reverse transcribed all of the isolated RNA, so sequencing captured expressed TCRB transcripts. Clones were sequenced by immunoSEQ multiplex PCR, and TCRdb holds only the in-frame ones, with some missing. In the table there are some 500,000 clones, about an eighth of which are singletons. The specimen sequenced was naive CD4+ T cells from blood. Every receptor here comes from a woman aged 18-29 years in good health.

A few counts support this clone. The V gene is TRBV5-4, the J gene TRBJ2-5; no clear D. V was shortened by 3 bases and J by 4 bases, with 16 bases between the two germline ends. The CDR3 contains 15 residues. The germline gives CDR1 SGHNT, CDR2 YYREEE (reference sequence). CDR3: CASSSAFQLRETQYF. The DNA for the CDR3 is TGTGCCAGCAGCTCAGCGTTCCAACTTAGAGAGACCCAGTACTTC.

There are a few counts of this clone. In DNA, the CDR3 is TGTGCCAGCAGCGTAGCTGGGGGGGGCTCCTACAATGAGCAGTTCTTC. It is translated as CASSVAGGGSYNEQFF. The chain employs TRBV9 and TRBJ2-1; TRBD2 agrees at 7 bases. Germline V lookup: CDR1 SGDLS, CDR2 YYNGEE. Trimming cost V 0 bases and J 0 bases; bases outside gene matches: 3. The CDR3 contains 16 residues.

The chain uses TRBV6-5 and TRBJ2-7, with 12 bases matching TRBD2. After removal of 6 bases from V and 3 bases from J, the junction contained 6 bases not matched to a gene. CDR3 length equals 15 residues. The germline CDR1 and CDR2 sequences are MNHEY and SVGAGI. The DNA for the CDR3 is TGTGCCAGCAGCCCCGGGACTAGCGGGTTCTACGAGCAGTACTTC. It is translated as CASSPGTSGFYEQYF.

V and J are TRBV4-3 and TRBJ1-1, with 9 bases lining up with TRBD1. Germline-derived CDR1 and CDR2 are LGHNA and YSLEER. The V gene end was trimmed by 4 bases and the J gene end by 0 bases; junction bases not matched to a gene: 9. CDR3 length: 17 amino acids. This chain's CDR3 is CASSRIRGTGMNTEAFF. The CDR3 nucleotides are TGCGCCAGCAGCCGAATACGCGGGACAGGGATGAACACTGAAGCTTTCTTT.

The rearrangement uses TRBV21-1 and TRBJ1-1. TRBV21-1 is shown as a pseudogene. This CDR3 spans 15 amino acids. The CDR3 loop reads CASSKVAGLDTEAFF. In nucleotides, the CDR3 is TGTGCCAGCAGCAAAGTTGCGGGTCTGGACACTGAAGCTTTCTTT.

This clone occurred a few times. V gene TRBV9 combines with J gene TRBJ2-7; 11 bases fit TRBD2. This CDR3 contains 13 residues. The J segment lost 3 bases and the V segment lost 5 bases, leaving 1 base of the junction unmatched. Germline lookup yields CDR1 SGDLS and CDR2 YYNGEE. The CDR3 here is CASSSGRGYEQYF. The CDR3 region has the DNA TGTGCCAGCAGTAGCGGGAGGGGCTACGAGCAGTACTTC.

The gene calls are TRBV6-5 and TRBJ2-3, with 9 bases aligning to TRBD2. Losses at the gene ends were 9 bases for V and 4 bases for J; bases not matched to a gene: 8. Looked up from germline, CDR1 is MNHEY and CDR2 is SVGAGI. This CDR3 region has 14 residues. CDR3 sequence: CASEETSGSDTQYF. The DNA of the CDR3 is TGTGCCAGTGAGGAGACTAGCGGCTCAGATACGCAGTATTTT.

This clone showed up just a few times. The J gene is TRBJ2-3, the V gene TRBV1; the D call of TRBD1 is as the table states it, not checked on the DNA. TRBV1 is reported as a pseudogene. The CDR3 length is 16 residues. As DNA, the CDR3 is TGCACCAGCAGCCAAGATGGGGGGACAGGAGCAGATACGCAGTATTTT. It specifies CTSSQDGGTGADTQYF.

Comments on this clone: The same CDR3 arises from other DNA sequences in this sample as well. The J gene is TRBJ2-3, the V gene TRBV7-3, with 8 bases lining up with TRBD1. V was clipped by 1 base and J by 2 bases; unmatched bases: 2. Germline-derived CDR1 and CDR2 are SGHTA and FQGTGA. The CDR3 is 15 amino acids. CDR3 bases: TGTGCCAGCAGCTTAAGCAGGGGGCCCACAGATACGCAGTATTTT. Its protein is CASSLSRGPTDTQYF.

The chain combines TRBV13 with TRBJ2-3; TRBD2 matches 10 bases. J lost 2 bases, V lost 3 bases, and 8 bases had no gene match. CDR3 length: 17 residues. In germline, CDR1 is PRHDT, CDR2 FYEKMQ (reference sequence). The CDR3 is CASSFGSGRTYTDTQYF. The CDR3 DNA follows: TGTGCCAGCAGCTTTGGTAGCGGGAGGACTTACACAGATACGCAGTATTTT.